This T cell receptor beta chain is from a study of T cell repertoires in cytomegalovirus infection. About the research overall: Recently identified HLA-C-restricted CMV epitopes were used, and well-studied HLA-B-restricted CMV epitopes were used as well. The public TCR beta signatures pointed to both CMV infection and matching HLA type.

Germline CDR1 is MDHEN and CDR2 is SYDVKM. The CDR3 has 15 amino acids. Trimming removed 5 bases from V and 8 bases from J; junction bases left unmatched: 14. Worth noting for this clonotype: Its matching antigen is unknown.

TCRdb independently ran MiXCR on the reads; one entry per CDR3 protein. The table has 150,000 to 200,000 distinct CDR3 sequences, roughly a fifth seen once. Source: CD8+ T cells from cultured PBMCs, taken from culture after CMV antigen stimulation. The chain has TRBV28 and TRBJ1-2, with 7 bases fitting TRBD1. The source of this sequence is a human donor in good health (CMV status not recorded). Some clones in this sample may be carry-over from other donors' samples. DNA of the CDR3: TGTGCCAGCAGTCTCATTGGGGACAGTGTTATGGGCTACACCTTC. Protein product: CASSLIGDSVMGYTF.